The entry that follows covers one TCR beta chain sequence. Its antigen is currently unknown. The source of the sample is a study of T cell responses to AZD1222 COVID-19 vaccine. Regarding the study as a whole: Repertoire samples came only from after the peak T cell response.

Assay used: immunoSEQ multiplex PCR; TCRdb lists only in-frame clones, some missing. The sample consists of about 140,000 clones, just over 90% of them appearing once. V was cut by 1 base and J by 5 bases, with 5 bases left in between. This CDR3 comprises 12 residues. The sequence came from an adult who received the AZD1222 COVID-19 vaccine. V is TRBV12-3 or TRBV12-4 and J is TRBJ1-2; no firm D call. The sample here was peripheral blood, taken 28 days after the second AZD1222 dose. The DNA for the CDR3 is TGTGCCAGCAGTTTAGTGGGGTATGGCTACACCTTC. Protein: CASSLVGYGYTF.